The rows below give T cell receptor beta chains drawn from one sample of a study of T cell repertoires in cytomegalovirus infection. Their antigen targets remain unknown. In TCRdb, the reads were re-called with MiXCR into one record per CDR3 protein. The sample lists 300,000 to 400,000 distinct CDR3 sequences; almost 30% were seen once. Sequences were derived from cultured PBMCs, sampled from culture after CMV antigen stimulation. The source is a human donor in good health (CMV status not recorded). Some clones in this sample may be carry-over from other donors' samples. Both conserved end residues are part of each CDR3. D genes are given only for firm matches. Expanded clones are given a class, and other clones once, few, many or no size at all.

CDR3aa	CDR3nt	abundance	v_gene	j_gene	d_gene
CASIKGLADPGEQFF	TGTGCCAGCATCAAGGGTCTAGCGGACCCGGGCGAGCAGTTCTTC	few	TRBV6-1	TRBJ2-1	TRBD2
CASSFEAQGVTEAFF	TGTGCCAGCAGTTTTGAGGCTCAGGGGGTTACTGAAGCTTTCTTT	.	TRBV12-3/TRBV12-4	TRBJ1-1	TRBD1
CASSSGLAGKETQYF	TGTGCCAGCAGCTCCGGACTAGCGGGAAAAGAGACCCAGTACTTC	.	TRBV7-2	TRBJ2-5	TRBD2
CASSPQPGQLSAYEQYF	TGTGCCAGCAGCCCTCAACCGGGACAGCTCTCCGCGTACGAGCAGTACTTC	few	TRBV7-2	TRBJ2-7	TRBD1
CASSPRRGVTEAFF	TGTGCCAGTAGTCCCCGAAGGGGGGTAACTGAAGCTTTCTTT	.	TRBV19	TRBJ1-1	.
CSAETTGELFF	TGCAGTGCTGAGACCACCGGGGAGCTGTTTTTT	.	TRBV20-1	TRBJ2-2	.
CASSPWTVQETQYF	TGTGCTAGCAGCCCCTGGACAGTCCAAGAGACCCAGTACTTC	.	TRBV7-6	TRBJ2-5	.
CASSWDRGDYYGYTF	TGTGCCAGCAGTTGGGACAGGGGAGATTACTATGGCTACACCTTC	many	TRBV6-1	TRBJ1-2	TRBD1
CASSRRGGGGGQPQHF	TGTGCCAGCAGCCGCCGGGGTGGAGGGGGAGGTCAGCCCCAGCATTTT	.	TRBV7-8	TRBJ1-5	.
CASSELGTYEQYF	TGTGCCAGCAGTGAATTGGGGACCTACGAGCAGTACTTC	.	TRBV25-1	TRBJ2-7	.
CASRKGGLGTEQYF	TGTGCCAGCAGGAAAGGGGGATTGGGGACCGAGCAGTACTTC	.	TRBV12-3/TRBV12-4	TRBJ2-7	.
CSADLGIAGSLRTDTQYF	TGCAGTGCTGACCTCGGAATAGCGGGGTCCCTCAGAACAGATACGCAGTATTTT	.	TRBV20-1	TRBJ2-3	TRBD2
CAFNGGQGAEKLFF	TGTGCCTTTAACGGGGGACAGGGGGCTGAAAAACTGTTTTTT	.	TRBV30	TRBJ1-4	TRBD1
CSATSGAGTDTQYF	TGCAGTGCTACCTCAGGGGCGGGCACAGATACGCAGTATTTT	few	TRBV20-1	TRBJ2-3	.
CSARESLAGGPREQFF	TGCAGTGCTAGAGAGAGCCTAGCGGGAGGGCCTCGTGAGCAGTTCTTC	few	TRBV20-1	TRBJ2-1	TRBD2
CATSRDRWNTEAFF	TGTGCCACCAGCAGAGATCGTTGGAACACTGAAGCTTTCTTT	once	TRBV15	TRBJ1-1	.
CASTPLGSTDTQYF	TGTGCCAGTACCCCCCTCGGGAGCACAGATACGCAGTATTTT	.	TRBV19	TRBJ2-3	.